The TCR beta chain described here comes from a study of blood T cell repertoires in COVID-19 (TCRdb year 2020). A note on the overall study: Collaborator samples came from the United States, Italy and Spain and covered acute and convalescent phases of COVID-19. HLA class I and class II types, where available, came from metadata supplied by the sample provider rather than from assay-based typing. A freely available public database, intended as a resource for researchers studying the immune response to SARS-CoV-2, is where the repertoires were released. The material from the prospective study consisted of cDNA or gDNA derived from T cells, B-cell-depleted T cells, or PBMCs. A de-identified subject ID, COVID-19 status, age in years and sex were almost always included in the sample metadata. Deeply sampled blood TCRbeta repertoires from subjects exposed to, actively infected with, or recovered from COVID-19 were included in the dataset. Samples were obtained from the ongoing ImmuneRACE study (first 160 participants) and from 950 to 1,500 subjects provided by 6 global collaborators.

Overall study results and their limits: The amount of clinical and demographic metadata varied by source and participant and was provided uncurated.

Points on this clone: Its antigen remains undetermined. No clone much larger than this one lies a single base away; base qualities are absent.

V trim: 0 bases; J trim: 2 bases; unmatched bases: 0. From its cysteine to its phenylalanine, the CDR3 spans 15 amino acids. Only the CDR3 DNA stays, 45 bases, in frame from base 1. Via the germline V gene (reference sequence), CDR1 is SEHNR and CDR2 FQNEAQ. Participants in the prospective study were enrolled through a virtual design, were aged about 18 to 90 years, and lived in about 25 United States geographic areas. In the prospective study, participants were assigned to cohorts based on the clinical history participants reported in a screening survey and a study questionnaire. For ImmuneRACE Cohort 3, a participant was defined as recovered based on two consecutive negative NP/OP PCR tests, clearance by a healthcare professional, or resolution of symptoms. In the prospective study, mobile phlebotomists collected whole blood, serum and a nasopharyngeal or oropharyngeal swab from each participant. Prospective study participants could optionally give additional blood draws and questionnaires over an approximately two-month period. Before DNA extraction, blood samples from the prospective study were shipped at room temperature or frozen.

TCRbeta CDR3 regions were amplified from genomic DNA using the immunoSEQ Assay, a bias-controlled multiplex PCR. The study's own analysis went as follows. The number of nucleated cells in each sample was estimated by amplification of reference gene primers within the assay. To quantify the absolute abundance of each unique TCRbeta CDR3 rearrangement, sequence reads were collapsed and filtered. Productive Simpson clonality was computed per sample as the square root of Simpson's diversity index over productive rearrangements. Not all clones reach the TCRdb copy of this immuneACCESS table, which keeps in-frame sequences only. Checked studies attribute under half of the gap to unresolved V genes and leave the rest unexplained. The D gene and trimming were derived from the DNA, and the V and J assignments and clone size from that table. This sample is represented by fewer than 250,000 clones; about 84% of them were singletons. Of the sample, approximately 1.8% falls within the top ten clones.

The clonotype comes from a man in his 60s who had recovered from COVID-19. Sequenced input: PBMCs or T cells enriched from blood (not recorded which). The V and J genes are TRBV7-9 and TRBJ1-4; a stretch of 7 junction bases matches TRBD1. In nucleotides, the sequence is TGTGCCAGCAGCTTAGCACAGGGGACTAATGAAAAACTGTTTTTT. Translated, this is CASSLAQGTNEKLFF.